The 19 T cell receptor beta chains listed next were all sequenced from one sample in a study of T cell repertoires in cytomegalovirus infection. These receptors have no known antigen. Via MiXCR, TCRdb re-called the reads, giving one row per CDR3 protein. The sample records around 430,000 distinct CDR3 sequences, roughly 43% being singletons. Sequencing was performed on cultured PBMCs, taken from culture after CMV antigen stimulation. The source is a human donor in good health (CMV status not recorded). Some clones in this sample may be carry-over from other donors' samples.

The chain employs TRBV6-1 and TRBJ2-1; D is possibly TRBD1 or TRBD2 (5 bases each). The V gene lost 3 bases and the J gene lost 9 bases, with 21 bases spanning the gap. This CDR3 comprises 16 residues. Germline V lookup: CDR1 MNHNS, CDR2 SASEGT. CDR3 coding DNA: TGTGCCAGCAGTGATGCAGGGACCCGAGCGAGGAGTGAGCAGTTCTTC. Translation gives CASSDAGTRARSEQFF.

The gene calls are TRBV7-8 and TRBJ1-4, with unresolved D. The V end lost 4 bases, the J end lost 0 bases, and 12 bases lay between the germline ends. CDR3 size: 16 residues. Per germline, CDR1 SGHVS and CDR2 FQNEAQ. Here the CDR3 DNA reads TGTGCCAGCAGCTCCATCGAGAGAGCAACTAATGAAAAACTGTTTTTT. This translates into CASSSIERATNEKLFF.

This clonotype was picked up a small number of times. The J gene is TRBJ1-4, the V gene TRBV7-6; no clear D. The germline V and J ends were trimmed by 5 bases and 1 base, with 11 bases remaining between them. Germline loops: CDR1 SGHVS, CDR2 FNYEAQ. The CDR3 consists of 15 residues. The CDR3 sequence: CASSPWTGTNEKLFF. The CDR3 DNA sequence: TGTGCCAGCAGCCCATGGACGGGAACTAATGAAAAACTGTTTTTT.

The rearrangement uses TRBV6-6 and TRBJ2-7; maybe TRBD2 (6 bases). The CDR3 sequence is 15 residues long. Germline values: CDR1 MNHNY, CDR2 SVGAGI (reference sequence). V was pared by 4 bases and J by 4 bases, with 17 bases between. Here the CDR3 reads CASSSPGERGYEQYF. The CDR3 DNA follows: TGTGCCAGCAGTTCCCCGGGAGAGCGAGGATACGAGCAGTACTTC.

J is TRBJ2-1 and V is TRBV5-1; the D call may be TRBD1 or TRBD2 (6 bases each). The CDR3 extends over 17 amino acids. V was pared by 4 bases and J by 10 bases, with 27 bases between. The germline gives CDR1 SGHRS, CDR2 YFSETQ. CDR3 amino acids: CASSPDGGGIFVREQFF. The CDR3, as DNA: TGCGCCAGCAGCCCCGACGGAGGGGGGATATTCGTGCGGGAGCAGTTCTTC.

J is TRBJ1-5 and V is TRBV4-1; D unresolved. The CDR3 consists of 13 residues. Germline-derived CDR1 and CDR2 are MGHRA and YSYEKL. The V gene lost 1 base and the J gene lost 7 bases, with 8 bases spanning the gap. CDR3 protein: CASSQVPQQPQHF. The CDR3 DNA follows: TGCGCCAGCAGCCAAGTGCCACAGCAGCCCCAGCATTTT.

A single count supports this clonotype. V gene TRBV27 combines with J gene TRBJ2-3; D is unresolved. The V gene's germline CDR1 is MNHEY and CDR2 SMNVEV (reference sequence). Trimming shortened V by 8 bases and J by 6 bases, and 15 bases separated the two germline ends. The CDR3 sequence is 13 residues long. This CDR3 reads CASWAVGSDTQYF. CDR3 sequence (DNA): TGTGCCAGCTGGGCGGTTGGTTCTGATACGCAGTATTTT.

CDR3 amino acids: CATSRRMGSGNTIYF. The DNA for the CDR3 is TGTGCCACCAGCAGGAGAATGGGCTCTGGAAACACCATATATTTT. The rearrangement joins TRBV15 to TRBJ1-3; no clear D. Deletions cut 3 bases from V and 0 bases from J, with 9 bases between. Germline V gene sequence: CDR1 LNHNV, CDR2 YYDKDF (reference sequence). This CDR3 contains 15 residues. Full variable domain (rest looked up from reference TRBV15 and TRBJ1-3): DAMVIQNPRYQVTQFGKPVTLSCSQTLNHNVMYWYQQKSSQAPKLLFHYYDKDFNNEADTPDNFQSRRPNTSFCFLDIRSPGLGDTAMYLCATSRRMGSGNTIYFGEGSWLTVV.

The chain links TRBV2 to TRBJ2-3, with D perhaps TRBD1 (6 bases). The CDR3 extends over 15 amino acids. The germline gives CDR1 SNHLY, CDR2 FYNNEI. Trimming left V 5 bases short and J 5 bases short, with 17 bases between. Written as DNA, the CDR3 is TGTGCCAGCAGTCCTGACAGGTCCAGCGGAGATACGCAGTATTTT. This translates into CASSPDRSSGDTQYF.

The CDR3 bases are TGTGCCAGCACCCCGGGCAGCGGGTGGGGGAATGAGCAGTTCTTC. It codes for CASTPGSGWGNEQFF. V is TRBV5-5 and J is TRBJ2-1, with D perhaps matching TRBD2 (6 bases). Trimming shortened V by 6 bases and J by 7 bases, and 20 bases separated the two germline ends. CDR1 SGHKS and CDR2 YYEKEE come from the germline V gene (reference sequence). The CDR3 extends over 15 amino acids.

The J gene is TRBJ2-3, the V gene TRBV19, with 7 bases matching TRBD1. Losses at the gene ends were 11 bases for V and 0 bases for J; bases not matched to a gene: 8. The CDR3 loop spans 14 amino acids. Germline CDR1 reads LNHDA; CDR2 reads SQIVND (reference sequence). The CDR3 loop is CASKGQHSTDTQYF. The CDR3, as DNA: TGTGCCTCCAAGGGACAGCACAGCACAGATACGCAGTATTTT.

In regard to this clonotype: A junction boundary mismatches the germline segment, possibly from a read error. This rearrangement joins TRBV6-2 or TRBV6-3 to TRBJ1-5, with 8 bases identical to TRBD1. Germline values: CDR1 MNHEY, CDR2 SVGEGT. The CDR3 has 16 residues. CDR3 DNA: TGTGCCAGCACCGGTGCACAGGGGGGTAGCAGTCAGCCCCAGCATTTT. This gives the protein CASTGAQGGSSQPQHF.

This chain links TRBV7-9 with TRBJ2-5; D tentatively reads TRBD1 or TRBD2 (5 bases each). V was trimmed by 1 base and J by 5 bases, leaving 11 bases between them. Germline-derived CDR1 and CDR2 are SEHNR and FQNEAQ (reference sequence). CDR3 size: 14 residues. Here the CDR3 reads CASSLGLGTETQYF. CDR3 sequence (DNA): TGTGCCAGCAGCTTAGGTCTGGGGACCGAGACCCAGTACTTC.

The rearrangement links TRBV12-3 or TRBV12-4 to TRBJ1-5, with D unclear. CDR3 size: 15 residues. With 5 bases removed from V and 4 bases from J, the gap between germline ends came to 15 bases. The CDR3 coding sequence is TGTGCCAGCAGTAGAGGTGGAGGCGCTAATCAGCCCCAGCATTTT. Residues: CASSRGGGANQPQHF.

This clonotype turned up a few times. The genes are TRBV4-1 and TRBJ2-5; possible D gene TRBD1, 5 bases. This CDR3 is 14 amino acids long. Per the germline V gene, CDR1 is MGHRA and CDR2 is YSYEKL. The V and J ends lost 3 bases and 5 bases respectively, with 13 bases between them. This chain's CDR3 is CASSQPQGRETQYF. CDR3 bases: TGCGCCAGCAGCCAGCCCCAGGGTCGGGAGACCCAGTACTTC.

The gene calls are TRBV7-6 and TRBJ2-3, with D possibly being TRBD1 (5 bases). The CDR3 runs 15 residues. Trimming shortened V by 2 bases and J by 0 bases, and 9 bases separated the two germline ends. The germline gives CDR1 SGHVS, CDR2 FNYEAQ. The CDR3 region is CASSLWQGSTDTQYF. CDR3 sequence (DNA): TGTGCCAGCAGCTTATGGCAGGGTAGCACAGATACGCAGTATTTT.

Only a few counts were recorded for this clonotype. This rearrangement joins TRBV7-2 to TRBJ2-1; perhaps TRBD2 as D (5 bases). Trimming stripped 1 base from V and 11 bases from J, with 12 bases between. Germline loops: CDR1 SGHTA, CDR2 FQGNSA. The CDR3 has 13 amino acids. The chain's CDR3 is CASSLVGAAQQFF. CDR3 nucleotides: TGTGCCAGCAGCTTAGTCGGAGCGGCCCAGCAGTTCTTC. The whole variable domain, filled in from reference TRBV7-2 and TRBJ2-1, reads GAGVSQSPSNKVTEKGKDVELRCDPISGHTALYWYRQSLGQGLEFLIYFQGNSAPDKSGLPSDRFSAERTGGSVSTLTIQRTQQEDSAVYLCASSLVGAAQQFFGPGTRLTVL.

The chain is built from TRBV5-1 and TRBJ1-5, with D possibly TRBD1 on 6 matching bases. The V end was cut by 2 bases, the J end by 2 bases, with 14 bases between. This CDR3 spans 16 amino acids. CDR1 SGHRS and CDR2 YFSETQ come from the germline V gene. The CDR3, as DNA: TGCGCCAGCAGCTTTGGCGGAGGGGGAGGCAATCAGCCCCAGCATTTT. It encodes CASSFGGGGGNQPQHF.

The chain joins TRBV10-3 to TRBJ1-1, with TRBD1 as a possible D gene (6 bases). Trimming removed 7 bases from V and 1 base from J, with 10 bases in between. The CDR3 is 13 residues long. Per germline, CDR1 ENHRY and CDR2 SYGVKD. This CDR3 reads CAITGGRNTEAFF. As DNA, the CDR3 is TGTGCCATCACGGGGGGCAGGAACACTGAAGCTTTCTTT.